The clone carrying this TCR beta chain was counted many times. Its matching antigen is unknown. The sample is drawn from a study of response to subunit inactivated influenza vaccine. Study results and caveats: Authors suggested few new T cells are recruited by each seasonal influenza vaccination.

TCRdb re-analysed the RT-PCR reads in MiXCR, keeping a single row per CDR3 protein. The sample lists approximately 530,000 distinct CDR3 sequences, 6% to 9% occurring once. The sequences come from PBMCs from blood, collected around 25 months after vaccination. The TCR was taken from a man aged 50 to 69 who received an inactivated influenza vaccine.

CDR3 DNA sequence: TGTGCATCGCAGCGCTTGGGCTACGAGCAGTACTTC. Its protein product is CASQRLGYEQYF. The J gene is TRBJ2-7, the V gene TRBV7-9; D remains unclear. The germline gives CDR1 SEHNR, CDR2 FQNEAQ (reference sequence). The CDR3 totals 12 residues.